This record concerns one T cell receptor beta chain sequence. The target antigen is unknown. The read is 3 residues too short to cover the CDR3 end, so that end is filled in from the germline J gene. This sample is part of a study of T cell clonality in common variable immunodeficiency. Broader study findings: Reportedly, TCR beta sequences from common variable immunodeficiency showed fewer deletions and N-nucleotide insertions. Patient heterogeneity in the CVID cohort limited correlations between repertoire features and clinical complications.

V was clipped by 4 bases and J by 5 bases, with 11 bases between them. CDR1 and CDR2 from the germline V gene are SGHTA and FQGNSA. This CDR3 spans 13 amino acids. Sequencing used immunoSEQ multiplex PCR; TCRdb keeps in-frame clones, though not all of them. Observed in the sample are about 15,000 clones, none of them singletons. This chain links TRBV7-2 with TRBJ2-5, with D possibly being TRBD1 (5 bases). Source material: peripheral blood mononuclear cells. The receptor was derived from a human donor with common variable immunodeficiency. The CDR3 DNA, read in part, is TGTGCCAGCAGCTGGGGCTTGCGGGAGACC. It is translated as CASSWGLRET. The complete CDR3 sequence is CASSWGLRETQYF.